This T cell receptor beta chain was identified during a study of cytomegalovirus exposure and HLA in healthy donors. A remark on this clone: Its specificity is not known.

Whole-study results and caveats: Common viral pathogens (according to a later analysis) appeared linked to several of the most significant clusters. TCR beta sequences reportedly predicted the HLA-A and HLA-B alleles of most subjects accurately.

The PCR used 60 Vbeta and 13 Jbeta primers. Data came from immunoSEQ multiplex PCR; TCRdb stores just in-frame clones and leaves some out. The sample gives about 120,000 clones, approximately 87% of which show up once; around 20% is in the top ten. The CDR3 is made up of 16 amino acids. The V gene's germline CDR1 is LNHDA and CDR2 SQIVND (reference sequence). V was clipped by 8 bases and J by 1 base, with 18 bases between them. This sequence originates from a man aged 18-30 years in good health and CMV-seropositive. The specimen was PBMCs. The chain uses TRBV19 and TRBJ1-5, with TRBD1 as a possible D gene (5 bases). The CDR3 is CASREALQASNQPQHF. DNA for the CDR3: TGTGCCAGTCGGGAGGCCTTACAGGCGAGCAATCAGCCCCAGCATTTT.